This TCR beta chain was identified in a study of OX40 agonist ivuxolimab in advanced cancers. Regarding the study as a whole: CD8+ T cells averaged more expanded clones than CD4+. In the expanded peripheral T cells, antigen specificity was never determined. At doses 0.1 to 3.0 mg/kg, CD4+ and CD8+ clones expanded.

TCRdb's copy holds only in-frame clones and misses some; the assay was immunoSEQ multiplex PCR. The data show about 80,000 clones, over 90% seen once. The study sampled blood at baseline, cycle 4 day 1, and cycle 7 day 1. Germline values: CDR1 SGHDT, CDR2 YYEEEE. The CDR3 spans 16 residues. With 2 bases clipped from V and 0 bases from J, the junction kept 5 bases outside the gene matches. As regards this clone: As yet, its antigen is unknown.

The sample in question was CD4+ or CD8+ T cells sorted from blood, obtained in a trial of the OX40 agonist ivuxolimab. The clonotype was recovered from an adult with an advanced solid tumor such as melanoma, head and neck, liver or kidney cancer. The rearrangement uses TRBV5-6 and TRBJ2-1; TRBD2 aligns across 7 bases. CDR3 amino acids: CASSFAGVSSYNEQFF. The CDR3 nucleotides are TGTGCCAGCAGCTTCGCGGGGGTTAGCTCCTACAATGAGCAGTTCTTC.